These 14 T cell receptor beta chains came from one sample sequenced in a study of healthy donors' naive CD4 and CD8 T cells. Each TCR library used roughly 490 ng of total RNA and a linear amplification protocol. TCRdb reprocessed the reads with MiXCR, giving one entry per CDR3 protein. The sample records around 180,000 distinct CDR3 sequences, over 60% being singletons. Material for sequencing was naive CD4+ and CD8+ T cells sorted from blood, pooled from several donors. All receptors derive from a pool of human donors in good health; the sample pools cells from several healthy donors.

The chain carries TRBV19 and TRBJ2-3; 12 bases map to TRBD2. J lost 4 bases, V lost 7 bases, and 3 bases had no gene match. The length of the CDR3 is 14 residues. Germline lookup yields CDR1 LNHDA and CDR2 SQIVND (reference sequence). The CDR3 nucleotides are TGTGCCAGTAATCTAGCGGGAGGGCCAGATACGCAGTATTTT. Protein product: CASNLAGGPDTQYF.

The V call is TRBV18, the J call TRBJ2-7; no clear D. The ends were cut back, 0 bases at V and 0 bases at J, with 9 bases in the middle. Germline CDR1 KGHSH, CDR2 LQKENI. The CDR3 runs to 15 residues. CDR3 in DNA: TGTGCCAGCTCACCACCGTCAGGATTCTCCTACGAGCAGTACTTC. Amino acids: CASSPPSGFSYEQYF.

This rearrangement joins TRBV29-1 to TRBJ2-1; 7 bases map to TRBD2. Per germline, CDR1 SQVTM and CDR2 ANQGSEA. This CDR3 is built from 15 residues. After removal of 6 bases from V and 6 bases from J, the junction contained 14 bases not matched to a gene. CDR3 DNA sequence: TGCAGCGTCGAAACCGGGGAGGGAAAAGGCAATGAGCAGTTCTTC. It codes for CSVETGEGKGNEQFF.

This chain joins TRBV11-2 and TRBJ1-1; D may be TRBD1 (6 bases). V lost 8 bases and J 2 bases, leaving 12 bases between the germline ends. The CDR3 is made up of 13 amino acids. Germline V CDR1 and CDR2: SGHAT, FQNNGV. CDR3 amino acids: CASSGTINTEAFF. DNA for the CDR3: TGTGCCAGCTCCGGGACAATTAACACTGAAGCTTTCTTT.

The chain is built from TRBV12-3 or TRBV12-4 and TRBJ1-6; D is undetermined. This CDR3 has 14 amino acids. The ends were cut back, 3 bases at V and 9 bases at J, with 12 bases in the middle. The CDR3 here is CASSFEGSGSPLHF. CDR3 in DNA: TGTGCCAGCAGTTTTGAGGGAAGCGGTTCACCCCTCCACTTT.

The J gene is TRBJ2-3, the V gene TRBV6-6; D gene ambiguous. V lost 0 bases, J lost 7 bases, and 8 bases lay in between. Germline V CDR1 and CDR2: MNHNY, SVGAGI (reference sequence). This CDR3 comprises 13 residues. CDR3 loop: CASSYSKSYTQYF. CDR3 sequence (DNA): TGTGCCAGCAGTTACTCTAAGTCTTATACGCAGTATTTT.

As concerns this clonotype: Germline is not matched at one junction end, which may reflect a read error. The chain uses TRBV5-1 and TRBJ2-1, with 10 bases lining up with TRBD1. In germline, CDR1 is SGHRS, CDR2 YFSETQ. CDR3 length equals 17 residues. CDR3 in amino acids: CASSLGPGTGESNEQFF. In DNA, the CDR3 is TGTGCCAGCAGCTTGGGCCCCGGGACAGGGGAGAGCAATGAGCAGTTCTTC.

The genes are TRBV4-2 and TRBJ2-1; D is possibly TRBD2 (6 bases). V lost 0 bases and J lost 9, with 9 bases in between. The CDR3 is made up of 13 amino acids. Per germline, CDR1 LGHNA and CDR2 YNFKEQ. CDR3 sequence (DNA): TGTGCCAGCAGCCAAGAACGGGGAGGTGAGCAGTTCTTC. Protein: CASSQERGGEQFF.

This clonotype came up a few times. The rearrangement uses TRBV29-1 and TRBJ1-5; weak D call: TRBD1 (6 bases). The V gene's germline CDR1 is SQVTM and CDR2 ANQGSEA. Between the trimmed V and J ends, which lost 5 bases and 1 base, there was a span of 9 bases. The CDR3 consists of 13 residues. CDR3 amino acids: CSVQTGSNQPQHF. CDR3 coding DNA: TGCAGCGTTCAAACAGGGAGCAATCAGCCCCAGCATTTT.

This clonotype was observed a few times. The gene calls are TRBV29-1 and TRBJ1-1; 9 bases map to TRBD1. The CDR3 spans 12 residues. After removal of 7 bases from V and 5 bases from J, the junction contained 5 bases not matched to a gene. The germline CDR1 and CDR2 sequences are SQVTM and ANQGSEA. The CDR3 nucleotides read TGCAGCGCGGACAGGGGTGGGACTGAAGCTTTCTTT. Translating it yields CSADRGGTEAFF.

This clonotype has just a few counts. The DNA for the CDR3 is TGCAGCGTCCGATGGGGGTCCGAGCAGTACGTC. This sequence encodes CSVRWGSEQYV. V usage is TRBV29-1 and J usage is TRBJ2-7, with D perhaps given as TRBD1 or TRBD2 (5 bases each). The V gene lost 6 bases and the J gene lost 6 bases, with 12 bases spanning the gap. CDR1 is SQVTM, CDR2 ANQGSEA, per germline. This CDR3 has 11 amino acids.

The V gene is TRBV20-1, the J gene TRBJ2-1, with 9 nucleotides matching TRBD2. The V gene's germline CDR1 is DFQATT and CDR2 SNEGSKA (reference sequence). V lost 4 bases to trimming and J lost 4 bases; unmatched junction nucleotides: 5. The CDR3 spans 14 residues. The CDR3 DNA sequence: TGCAGTGCTATTGCGGGAGGGCCATACAATGAGCAGTTCTTC. This sequence encodes CSAIAGGPYNEQFF.

The V call is TRBV29-1, the J call TRBJ2-7, with 12 nucleotides matching TRBD2. Germline V gene sequence: CDR1 SQVTM, CDR2 ANQGSEA. This CDR3 has 13 residues. The ends lost 5 bases at V and 3 bases at J; junction bases unmatched: 2. The CDR3, as DNA: TGCAGCGTTCGACTAGCGGGAGTCTACGAGCAGTACTTC. This sequence encodes CSVRLAGVYEQYF.

The chain recombines TRBV6-6 with TRBJ2-3; D possibly corresponds to TRBD1 (5 bases). V was cut by 10 bases and J by 3 bases, with 14 bases left in between. In germline, CDR1 is MNHNY, CDR2 SVGAGI (reference sequence). There are 13 residues in the CDR3. The CDR3 region has the DNA TGTGCCAACAGGTCGGACATGACAGATACGCAGTATTTT. Protein sequence: CANRSDMTDTQYF.